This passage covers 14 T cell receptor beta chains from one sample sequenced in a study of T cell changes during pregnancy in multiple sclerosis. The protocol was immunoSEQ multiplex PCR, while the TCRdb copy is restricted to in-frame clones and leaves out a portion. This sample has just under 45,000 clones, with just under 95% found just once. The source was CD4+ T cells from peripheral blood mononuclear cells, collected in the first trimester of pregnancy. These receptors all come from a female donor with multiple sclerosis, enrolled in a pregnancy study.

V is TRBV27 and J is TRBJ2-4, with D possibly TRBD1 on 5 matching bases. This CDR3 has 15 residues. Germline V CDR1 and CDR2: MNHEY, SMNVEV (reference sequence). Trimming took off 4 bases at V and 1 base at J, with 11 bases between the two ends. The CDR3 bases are TGTGCCAGCAGTTCCAGAAGGGGCGCCAAAAACATTCAGTACTTC. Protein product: CASSSRRGAKNIQYF.

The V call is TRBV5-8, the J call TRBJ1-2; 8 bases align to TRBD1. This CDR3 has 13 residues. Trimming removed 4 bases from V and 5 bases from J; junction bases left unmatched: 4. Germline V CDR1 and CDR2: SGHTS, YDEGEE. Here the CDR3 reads CASSIQGGYGYTF. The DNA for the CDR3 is TGTGCCAGCAGCATACAGGGGGGATATGGCTACACCTTC.

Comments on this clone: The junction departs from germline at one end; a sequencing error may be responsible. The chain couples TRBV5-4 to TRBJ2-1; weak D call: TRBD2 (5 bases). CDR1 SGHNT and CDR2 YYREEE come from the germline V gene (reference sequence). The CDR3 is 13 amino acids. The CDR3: CASSQPDGNAQFF. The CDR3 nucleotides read TGTGCCAGCAGCCAACCGGACGGGAATGCGCAGTTCTTC.

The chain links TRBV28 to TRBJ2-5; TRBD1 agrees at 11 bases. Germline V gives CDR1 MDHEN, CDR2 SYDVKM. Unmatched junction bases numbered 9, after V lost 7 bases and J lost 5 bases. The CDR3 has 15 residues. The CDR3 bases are TGTGCCAGCACCCTGGACAGGGGGCGATCGGAGACCCAGTACTTC. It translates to CASTLDRGRSETQYF.

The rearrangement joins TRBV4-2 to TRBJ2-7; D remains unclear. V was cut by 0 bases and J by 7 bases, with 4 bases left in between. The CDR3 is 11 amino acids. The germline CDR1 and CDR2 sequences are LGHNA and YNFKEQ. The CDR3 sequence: CASSQEEEQYF. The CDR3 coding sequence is TGTGCCAGCAGCCAAGAGGAGGAGCAGTACTTC.

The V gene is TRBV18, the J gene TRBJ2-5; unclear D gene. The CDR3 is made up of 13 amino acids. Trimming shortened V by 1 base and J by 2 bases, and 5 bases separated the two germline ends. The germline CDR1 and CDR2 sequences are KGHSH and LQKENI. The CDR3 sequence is CASSPRQQETQYF. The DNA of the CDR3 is TGTGCCAGCTCACCACGCCAGCAAGAGACCCAGTACTTC. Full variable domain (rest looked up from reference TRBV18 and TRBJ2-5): NAGVMQNPRHLVRRRGQEARLRCSPMKGHSHVYWYRQLPEEGLKFMVYLQKENIIDESGMPKERFSAEFPKEGPSILRIQQVVRGDSAAYFCASSPRQQETQYFGPGTRLLVL.

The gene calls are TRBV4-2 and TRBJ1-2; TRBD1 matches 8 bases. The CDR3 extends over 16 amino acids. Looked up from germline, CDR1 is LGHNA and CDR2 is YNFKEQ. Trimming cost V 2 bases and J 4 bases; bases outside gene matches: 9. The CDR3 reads CASSQPGTGVGYGYTF. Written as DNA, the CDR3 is TGTGCCAGCAGCCAACCCGGGACAGGCGTAGGCTATGGCTACACCTTC.

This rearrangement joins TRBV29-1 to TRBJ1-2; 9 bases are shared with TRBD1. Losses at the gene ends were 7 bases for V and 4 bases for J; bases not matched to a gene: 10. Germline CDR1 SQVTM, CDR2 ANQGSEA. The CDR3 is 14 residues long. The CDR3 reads CSDSNRGLGYGYTF. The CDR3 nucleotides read TGCAGCGATAGCAACAGGGGGCTGGGCTATGGCTACACCTTC.

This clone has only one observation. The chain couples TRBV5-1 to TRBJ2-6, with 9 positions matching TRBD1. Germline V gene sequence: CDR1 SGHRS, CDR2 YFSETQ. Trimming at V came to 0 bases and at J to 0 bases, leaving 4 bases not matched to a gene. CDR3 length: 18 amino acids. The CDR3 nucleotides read TGCGCCAGCAGCTTGGTAGGGACAGGGAACTCTGGGGCCAACGTCCTGACTTTC. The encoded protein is CASSLVGTGNSGANVLTF.

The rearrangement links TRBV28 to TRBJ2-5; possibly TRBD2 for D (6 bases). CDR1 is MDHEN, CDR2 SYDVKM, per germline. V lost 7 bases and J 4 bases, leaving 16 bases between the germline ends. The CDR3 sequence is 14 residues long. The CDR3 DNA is TGTGCCAGCAATCTTCGGGACTTCTCAGAGACCCAGTACTTC. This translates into CASNLRDFSETQYF. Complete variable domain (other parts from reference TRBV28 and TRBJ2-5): DVKVTQSSRYLVKRTGEKVFLECVQDMDHENMFWYRQDPGLGLRLIYFSYDVKMKEKGDIPEGYSVSREKKERFSLILESASTNQTSMYLCASNLRDFSETQYFGPGTRLLVL.

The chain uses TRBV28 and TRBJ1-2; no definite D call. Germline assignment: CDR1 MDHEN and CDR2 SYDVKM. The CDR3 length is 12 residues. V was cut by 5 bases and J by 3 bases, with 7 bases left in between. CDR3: CASSVQDYGYTF. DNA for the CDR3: TGTGCCAGCAGTGTTCAGGACTATGGCTACACCTTC.

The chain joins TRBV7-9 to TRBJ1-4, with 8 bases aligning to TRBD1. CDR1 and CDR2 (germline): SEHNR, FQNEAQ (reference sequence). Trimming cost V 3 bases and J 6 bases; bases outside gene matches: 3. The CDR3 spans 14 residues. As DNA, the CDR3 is TGTGCCAGCAGCTTGGGACAGGTGGATGAAAAACTGTTTTTT. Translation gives CASSLGQVDEKLFF.

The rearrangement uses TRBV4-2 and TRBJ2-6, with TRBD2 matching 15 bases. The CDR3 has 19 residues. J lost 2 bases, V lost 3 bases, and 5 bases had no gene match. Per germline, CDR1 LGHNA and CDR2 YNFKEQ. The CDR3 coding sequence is TGTGCCAGCAGCCAGGGACTAGCGGGAGGAAGTCCTGGGGCCAACGTCCTGACTTTC. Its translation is CASSQGLAGGSPGANVLTF.

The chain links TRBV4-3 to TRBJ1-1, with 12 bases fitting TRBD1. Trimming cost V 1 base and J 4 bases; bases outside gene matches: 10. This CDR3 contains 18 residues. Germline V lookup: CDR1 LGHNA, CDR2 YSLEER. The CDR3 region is CASSQGLGTGGGGTEAFF. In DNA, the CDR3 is TGCGCCAGCAGCCAAGGTCTGGGGACAGGGGGCGGTGGCACTGAAGCTTTCTTT.